Presented here are 25 T cell receptor beta chains from one specimen sequenced in a study of shared clonotypes between healthy human individuals. Some clones are missing from TCRdb's copy, which holds only in-frame ones; the method was immunoSEQ multiplex PCR. The sample shows a few hundred thousand clones, over 60% of them seen only once. Sequencing was performed on memory CD4+ T cells sorted from blood. Subset given: CD45RA-negative fraction. These receptors were collected from a man aged 25 to 40 in good health.

The V call is TRBV27, the J call TRBJ1-1; D is undetermined. The CDR3 extends over 13 amino acids. Germline assignment: CDR1 MNHEY and CDR2 SMNVEV (reference sequence). Trimming left V 2 bases short and J 4 bases short, with 8 bases between. Written as DNA, the CDR3 is TGTGCCAGCAGTTTAAATGCGGGCACTGAAGCTTTCTTT. Translating it yields CASSLNAGTEAFF.

This clone was detected once. The chain is built from TRBV11-3 and TRBJ1-1; D perhaps matches TRBD1 (5 bases). Trimming took off 1 base at V and 4 bases at J, with 10 bases between the two ends. CDR1 SGHNT and CDR2 YENEEA come from the germline V gene. This CDR3 region has 14 residues. The CDR3 region has the DNA TGTGCCAGCAGCTTAGGTGGGGGATCCACTGAAGCTTTCTTT. Residues: CASSLGGGSTEAFF. Looking up the rest from reference TRBV11-3 and TRBJ1-1 gives the full variable domain: EAGVVQSPRYKIIEKKQPVAFWCNPISGHNTLYWYLQNLGQGPELLIRYENEEAVDDSQLPKDRFSAERLKGVDSTLKIQPAELGDSAVYLCASSLGGGSTEAFFGQGTRLTVV.

The chain recombines TRBV18 with TRBJ2-5; 9 nucleotides line up with TRBD2. V gave up 5 bases and J gave up 1 base; unmatched junction bases: 5. Germline values: CDR1 KGHSH, CDR2 LQKENI. CDR3 length: 15 amino acids. CDR3 sequence reads: CASSIAGASQETQYF. The CDR3 DNA sequence: TGTGCCAGCTCAATAGCGGGAGCCTCCCAAGAGACCCAGTACTTC.

CDR3 loop: CASSGQFASTDTQYF. In DNA form, the CDR3 reads TGTGCCAGCAGCGGACAGTTTGCTAGCACAGATACGCAGTATTTT. The V call is TRBV6-5, the J call TRBJ2-3; perhaps TRBD1 as D (6 bases). In germline, CDR1 is MNHEY, CDR2 SVGAGI. The CDR3 length is 15 residues. Trimming cost V 6 bases and J 0 bases, with 13 bases left between them.

This chain joins TRBV9 and TRBJ1-2; no clear D gene. CDR1 SGDLS and CDR2 YYNGEE come from the germline V gene. With 0 bases removed from V and 4 bases from J, the gap between germline ends came to 13 bases. The CDR3 is made up of 15 amino acids. CDR3 sequence (DNA): TGTGCCAGCAGCGTAGATCCGGCTCAGACCTATGGCTACACCTTC. Protein: CASSVDPAQTYGYTF.

The chain links TRBV10-2 to TRBJ2-6; perhaps TRBD2 as D (5 bases). Germline CDR1 is WSHSY and CDR2 is SAAADI. Trimming removed 4 bases at V and 0 bases at J, with 7 bases between. This CDR3 region has 15 residues. CDR3 loop: CASSVGDSGANVLTF. Here the CDR3 DNA reads TGCGCCAGCAGTGTCGGGGACTCTGGGGCCAACGTCCTGACTTTC.

This rearrangement joins TRBV5-8 to TRBJ1-1; 9 bases are shared with TRBD1. The CDR3 is made up of 16 amino acids. V dropped 4 bases and J dropped 0; count of bases not matched to a gene: 7. The germline CDR1 and CDR2 sequences are SGHTS and YDEGEE. CDR3 sequence (DNA): TGTGCCAGCAGCCCAGACAGGGGGGCTATGAACACTGAAGCTTTCTTT. This encodes CASSPDRGAMNTEAFF.

The gene calls are TRBV20-1 and TRBJ2-7; D gene unclear. V lost 6 bases, J lost 7 bases, and 10 bases lay in between. CDR1 DFQATT and CDR2 SNEGSKA come from the germline V gene (reference sequence). The CDR3 has 10 residues. Here the CDR3 DNA reads TGCAGTGCGGAGAGACTTGAGCAGTACTTC. As protein: CSAERLEQYF.

The V gene is TRBV11-3, the J gene TRBJ2-3, with D hard to call. CDR1 is SGHNT, CDR2 YENEEA, per germline. Trimming removed 2 bases from V and 0 bases from J, with 0 bases in between. CDR3 length equals 12 residues. The CDR3 region is CASSLSTDTQYF. Written as DNA, the CDR3 is TGTGCCAGCAGCTTAAGCACAGATACGCAGTATTTT.

This clone occurred a few times. The V gene is TRBV25-1, the J gene TRBJ2-2; TRBD2 aligns across 10 bases. Losses at the gene ends were 2 bases for V and 5 bases for J; bases not matched to a gene: 11. The germline gives CDR1 MGHDK, CDR2 SYGVNS. The CDR3 loop spans 18 amino acids. The CDR3 here is CASSELGLAGDRTGELFF. Here the CDR3 DNA reads TGTGCCAGCAGTGAACTGGGGCTAGCGGGAGATCGAACCGGGGAGCTGTTTTTT.

The chain uses TRBV6-5 and TRBJ1-1; no reliable D call. V lost 2 bases, J lost 2 bases, and 6 bases lay in between. CDR3 length: 13 residues. Germline V gene data show CDR1 as MNHEY and CDR2 as SVGAGI. CDR3 amino acids: CASSYHGNTEAFF. CDR3 nucleotides: TGTGCCAGCAGTTACCACGGTAACACTGAAGCTTTCTTT.

The rearrangement joins TRBV10-3 to TRBJ2-5; TRBD2 matches at 11 bases. Losses at the gene ends were 0 bases for V and 6 bases for J; bases not matched to a gene: 6. The CDR3 length is 16 residues. Germline V CDR1 and CDR2: ENHRY, SYGVKD. In DNA form, the CDR3 reads TGTGCCATCAGTGAGTCTAGCGGGAGGGCCTCGAAGACCCAGTACTTC. Translation gives CAISESSGRASKTQYF.

Ten or more counts support this clone. The same CDR3 arises from other DNA sequences in this sample as well. J is TRBJ1-5 and V is TRBV7-8; D unresolved. V was trimmed by 5 bases and J by 1 base, leaving 15 bases between them. CDR1 and CDR2 from the germline V gene are SGHVS and FQNEAQ. The CDR3 spans 16 residues. The CDR3 spells CASSEGQLGSNQPQHF. In DNA form, the CDR3 reads TGTGCCAGCAGCGAGGGTCAGCTTGGAAGCAATCAGCCCCAGCATTTT.

The chain employs TRBV2 and TRBJ2-7; 11 nucleotides match TRBD2. V lost 8 bases, J lost 6 bases, and 18 bases stayed unmatched. CDR1 and CDR2 (germline): SNHLY, FYNNEI. The CDR3 is made up of 17 amino acids. The chain's CDR3 is CASRDLLLAGVPGEQYF. In DNA form, the CDR3 reads TGTGCCAGCCGGGACTTATTACTAGCGGGAGTCCCGGGCGAGCAGTACTTC.

This clone was recorded once. This chain links TRBV2 with TRBJ1-1, with D unclear. The V gene lost 8 bases and the J gene lost 0 bases, with 10 bases spanning the gap. The CDR3 runs to 13 residues. Germline loops: CDR1 SNHLY, CDR2 FYNNEI. The CDR3 spells CASRAGLNTEAFF. CDR3 DNA: TGTGCCAGCCGAGCAGGACTGAACACTGAAGCTTTCTTT.

CDR3 in amino acids: CASSLGGSYLTGELFF. The CDR3 DNA reads as TGTGCCAGCAGCTTAGGGGGGAGTTACCTCACCGGGGAGCTGTTTTTT. The rearrangement uses TRBV7-8 and TRBJ2-2, with D tentatively TRBD1 or TRBD2 (5 bases each). There are 16 residues in the CDR3. Trimming removed 1 base from V and 4 bases from J, with 13 bases in between. Germline CDR1 is SGHVS and CDR2 is FQNEAQ.

This sequence joins TRBV9 and TRBJ2-1; D gene unclear. The germline gives CDR1 SGDLS, CDR2 YYNGEE. This CDR3 has 15 residues. V dropped 0 bases and J dropped 4 bases, with 11 bases sitting between them. In nucleotides, the CDR3 is TGTGCCAGCAGCGTAGAGTCTAGTACTTACAATGAGCAGTTCTTC. It is translated as CASSVESSTYNEQFF.

V is TRBV7-9 and J is TRBJ2-6, with no clear D. V was shortened by 8 bases and J by 4 bases, with 12 bases between the two germline ends. This CDR3 comprises 14 residues. Germline loops: CDR1 SEHNR, CDR2 FQNEAQ (reference sequence). In DNA form, the CDR3 reads TGTGCCAGCCCTCTCGATTCCGGGGCCAACGTCCTGACTTTC. It encodes CASPLDSGANVLTF. The full variable domain, completed using reference TRBV7-9 and TRBJ2-6, is DTGVSQNPRHKITKRGQNVTFRCDPISEHNRLYWYRQTLGQGPEFLTYFQNEAQLEKSRLLSDRFSAERPKGSFSTLEIQRTEQGDSAMYLCASPLDSGANVLTFGAGSRLTVL.

V and J are TRBV28 and TRBJ2-7; the D is unclear. The CDR3 consists of 16 residues. V was trimmed by 4 bases and J by 1 base, leaving 17 bases between them. Germline CDR1 MDHEN, CDR2 SYDVKM. The CDR3 sequence: CASSYQLSVPSYEQYF. The CDR3 DNA follows: TGTGCCAGCAGTTACCAGTTGTCAGTCCCGTCCTACGAGCAGTACTTC.

This clone was seen only a few times. The gene calls are TRBV11-3 and TRBJ1-2; TRBD1 aligns across 10 bases. V lost 4 bases, J lost 7 bases, and 3 bases stayed unmatched. This CDR3 comprises 13 residues. Germline CDR1 SGHNT, CDR2 YENEEA. The CDR3 coding sequence is TGTGCCAGCAGCTGGGACAGGGGAGCTGGCTACACCTTC. This translates into CASSWDRGAGYTF.

J is TRBJ1-5 and V is TRBV16; 12 bases are a match to TRBD1. Unmatched junction bases numbered 12, after V lost 2 bases and J lost 7 bases. Per the germline V gene, CDR1 is KGHSY and CDR2 is FQNENV. The CDR3 has 18 amino acids. The CDR3 is CASSQVTLGQGARQPQHF. The CDR3 coding sequence is TGTGCCAGCAGCCAAGTGACCTTGGGACAGGGGGCGCGGCAGCCCCAGCATTTT.

The chain recombines TRBV5-1 with TRBJ1-1; D is unresolved. The CDR3 loop spans 11 amino acids. Trimming cost V 4 bases and J 3 bases, with 4 bases left between them. Germline V gene lookup returns CDR1 SGHRS and CDR2 YFSETQ. The CDR3 sequence: CASSKDTEAFF. The CDR3 nucleotides read TGCGCCAGCAGCAAAGACACTGAAGCTTTCTTT.

The J gene is TRBJ2-3, the V gene TRBV9; D uncertain. Germline V gene lookup returns CDR1 SGDLS and CDR2 YYNGEE. Trimming cost V 1 base and J 5 bases, with 14 bases left between them. This CDR3 region has 15 residues. CDR3 coding DNA: TGTGCCAGCAGCGTATTAGGATCGGCAGGAGATACGCAGTATTTT. Residues: CASSVLGSAGDTQYF.

The rearrangement links TRBV28 to TRBJ2-3; 7 bases match TRBD2. This CDR3 contains 15 residues. CDR1 and CDR2 (germline): MDHEN, SYDVKM. V lost 2 bases, J lost 1 base, and 3 bases stayed unmatched. The CDR3 bases are TGTGCCAGCAGTTTAAGACTAGCCGGCACAGATACGCAGTATTTT. Its translation is CASSLRLAGTDTQYF.

The chain couples TRBV7-8 to TRBJ2-5; unclear D gene. Trimming cost V 3 bases and J 3 bases, with 29 bases left between them. CDR3 length equals 20 residues. Germline-derived CDR1 and CDR2 are SGHVS and FQNEAQ. CDR3 in amino acids: CASSLLSLRSSSQAKETQYF. In DNA, the CDR3 is TGTGCCAGCAGCTTGTTGAGCCTACGTTCGAGTAGCCAGGCCAAAGAGACCCAGTACTTC.